This T cell receptor (beta chain) stems from a study of T-cell memory formation after mild COVID-19. At the level of the study: Largely, the TCR clusters proved donor specific. General study findings and limits: Contracting CD4+ clones sat mainly in CM and EM; CD8+ in EMRA. There was no confirmation that second-wave clones peaking on day 37 were SARS-CoV-2 specific.

5'RACE primed from the constant segment yielded TCR alpha and TCR beta cDNA libraries bearing sample barcodes and UMIs. TCRdb analysed the 5' RACE reads with MiXCR anew, one entry per CDR3 protein. Of around 250,000 distinct CDR3 sequences in the sample, 15% to 20% were seen once. A remark on this clonotype: What it binds is unknown.

The germline CDR1 and CDR2 sequences are SGHNT and YYREEE (reference sequence). CDR3 length: 14 amino acids. Trimming took 2 bases from V and 3 from J; bases not matched to a gene: 3. This TCR derives from a man aged 18 to 30 who had mild COVID-19 (a few samples of this study predate the infection). Cell type and time point are not known. The genes are TRBV5-4 and TRBJ1-1; 8 nucleotides agree with TRBD1. Material: PBMCs or a T cell subset sorted from them (not recorded which). CDR3 in DNA: TGTGCCAGCAGCTTCGGGACAGGCGACACTGAAGCTTTCTTT. Amino acids: CASSFGTGDTEAFF.